The sequence of this TCR beta chain was determined in a study of cytomegalovirus exposure and HLA in healthy donors. Whole-study results and caveats: Among TCR beta chains, those listed as cytomegalovirus-associated numbered over 150. V- and J-gene trimming in TCR beta was tied to a missense DCLRE1C variant by an analysis performed later. Among immune exposure information, only CMV serostatus was available.

As concerns this clone: The antigen remains undetermined. Different DNA sequences within this sample yield the same CDR3.

This CDR3 comprises 13 residues. Germline V gene data show CDR1 as SGHTA and CDR2 as FQGNSA. V gave up 2 bases and J gave up 5 bases, with 9 bases separating them. The primer mix had 60 Vbeta and 13 Jbeta primers. This table comes from immunoSEQ multiplex PCR, and its TCRdb copy is limited to in-frame clones, with some not included. This table has roughly 140,000 clones, about 80% appearing once. The genes are TRBV7-2 and TRBJ2-5; TRBD2 might be the D (6 bases). This clonotype was obtained from a male donor in good health and CMV-seronegative. The specimen sequenced was PBMCs. CDR3 sequence: CASSLRGGETQYF. In DNA, the CDR3 is TGTGCCAGCAGCTTAAGGGGAGGTGAGACCCAGTACTTC.